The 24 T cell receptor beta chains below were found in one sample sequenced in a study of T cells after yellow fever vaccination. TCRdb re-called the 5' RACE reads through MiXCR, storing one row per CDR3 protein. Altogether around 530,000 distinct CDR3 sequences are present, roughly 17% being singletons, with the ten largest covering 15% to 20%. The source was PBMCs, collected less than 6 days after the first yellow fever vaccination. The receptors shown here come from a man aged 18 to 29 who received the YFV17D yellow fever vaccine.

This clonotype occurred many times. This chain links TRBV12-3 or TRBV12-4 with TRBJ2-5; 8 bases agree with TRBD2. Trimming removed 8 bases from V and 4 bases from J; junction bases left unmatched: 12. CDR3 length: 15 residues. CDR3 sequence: CASSGAGGRIETQYF. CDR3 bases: TGTGCCAGCTCCGGGGCGGGGGGCCGAATAGAGACCCAGTACTTC.

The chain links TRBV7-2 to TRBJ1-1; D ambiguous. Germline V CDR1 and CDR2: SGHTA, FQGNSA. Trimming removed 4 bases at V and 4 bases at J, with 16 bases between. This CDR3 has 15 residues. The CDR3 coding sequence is TGTGCCAGCAGCTACCCCGGCCAGGCCGGCACTGAAGCTTTCTTT. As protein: CASSYPGQAGTEAFF.

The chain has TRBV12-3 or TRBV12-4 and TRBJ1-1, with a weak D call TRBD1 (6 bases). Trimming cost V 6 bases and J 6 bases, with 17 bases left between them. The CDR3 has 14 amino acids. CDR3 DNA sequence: TGTGCCAGCAGCGCCGTTCGGGGGGCGGCTGAAGCTTTCTTT. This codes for CASSAVRGAAEAFF.

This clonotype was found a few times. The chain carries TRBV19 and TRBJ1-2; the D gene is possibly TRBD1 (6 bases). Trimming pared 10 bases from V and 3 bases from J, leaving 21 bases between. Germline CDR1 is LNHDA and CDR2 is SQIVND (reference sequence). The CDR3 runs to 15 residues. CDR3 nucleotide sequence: TGTGCCACCCAATATGAAAACAGGGCCGACTATGGCTACACCTTC. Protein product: CATQYENRADYGYTF.

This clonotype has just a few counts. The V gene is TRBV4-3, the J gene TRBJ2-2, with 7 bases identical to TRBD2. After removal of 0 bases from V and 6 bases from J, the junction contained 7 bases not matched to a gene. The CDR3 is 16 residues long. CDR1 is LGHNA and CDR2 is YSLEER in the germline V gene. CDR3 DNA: TGCGCCAGCAGCCAAGATCCCGGACTAGAGGCCGGGGAGCTGTTTTTT. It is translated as CASSQDPGLEAGELFF.

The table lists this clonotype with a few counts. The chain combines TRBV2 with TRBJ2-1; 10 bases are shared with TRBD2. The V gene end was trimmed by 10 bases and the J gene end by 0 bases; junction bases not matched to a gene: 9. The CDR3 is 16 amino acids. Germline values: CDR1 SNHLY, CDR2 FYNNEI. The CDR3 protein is CATYSSSGSSYNEQFF. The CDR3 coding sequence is TGTGCCACCTACTCTTCTAGCGGGAGCTCCTACAATGAGCAGTTCTTC.

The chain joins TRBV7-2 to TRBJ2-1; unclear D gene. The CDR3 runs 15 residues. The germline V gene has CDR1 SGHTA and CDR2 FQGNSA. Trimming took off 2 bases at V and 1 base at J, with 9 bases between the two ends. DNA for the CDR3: TGTGCCAGCAGCTTATCTATCGGGTCCTACAATGAGCAGTTCTTC. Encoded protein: CASSLSIGSYNEQFF. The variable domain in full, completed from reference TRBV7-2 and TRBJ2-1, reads GAGVSQSPSNKVTEKGKDVELRCDPISGHTALYWYRQSLGQGLEFLIYFQGNSAPDKSGLPSDRFSAERTGGSVSTLTIQRTQQEDSAVYLCASSLSIGSYNEQFFGPGTRLTVL.

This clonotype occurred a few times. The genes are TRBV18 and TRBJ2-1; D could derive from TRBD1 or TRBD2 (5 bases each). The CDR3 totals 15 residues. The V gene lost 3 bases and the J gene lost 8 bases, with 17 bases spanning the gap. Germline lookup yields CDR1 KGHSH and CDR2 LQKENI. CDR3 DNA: TGTGCCAGCTCACCTGCCACGGGGCAAGGCGATGAGCAGTTCTTC. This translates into CASSPATGQGDEQFF. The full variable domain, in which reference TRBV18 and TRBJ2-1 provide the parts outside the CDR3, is NAGVMQNPRHLVRRRGQEARLRCSPMKGHSHVYWYRQLPEEGLKFMVYLQKENIIDESGMPKERFSAEFPKEGPSILRIQQVVRGDSAAYFCASSPATGQGDEQFFGPGTRLTVL.

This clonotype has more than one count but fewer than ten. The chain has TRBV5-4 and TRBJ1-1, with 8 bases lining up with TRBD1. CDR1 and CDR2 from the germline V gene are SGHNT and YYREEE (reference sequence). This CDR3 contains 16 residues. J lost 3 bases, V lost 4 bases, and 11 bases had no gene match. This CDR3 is CASSGRTGKGDTEAFF. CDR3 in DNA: TGTGCCAGCAGCGGAAGGACAGGGAAAGGCGACACTGAAGCTTTCTTT.

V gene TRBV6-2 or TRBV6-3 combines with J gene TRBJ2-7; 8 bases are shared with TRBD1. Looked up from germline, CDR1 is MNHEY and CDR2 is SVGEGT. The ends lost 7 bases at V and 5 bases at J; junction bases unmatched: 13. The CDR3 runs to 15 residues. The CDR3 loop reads CASIRSRQGRNEQYF. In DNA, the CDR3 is TGTGCCAGCATTCGATCTCGACAGGGGAGGAACGAGCAGTACTTC.

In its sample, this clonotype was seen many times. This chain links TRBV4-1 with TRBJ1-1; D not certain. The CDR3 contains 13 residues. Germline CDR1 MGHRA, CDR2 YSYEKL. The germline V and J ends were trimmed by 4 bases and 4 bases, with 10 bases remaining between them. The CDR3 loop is CASSPREVTEAFF. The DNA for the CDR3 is TGCGCCAGCAGCCCCCGGGAGGTCACTGAAGCTTTCTTT.

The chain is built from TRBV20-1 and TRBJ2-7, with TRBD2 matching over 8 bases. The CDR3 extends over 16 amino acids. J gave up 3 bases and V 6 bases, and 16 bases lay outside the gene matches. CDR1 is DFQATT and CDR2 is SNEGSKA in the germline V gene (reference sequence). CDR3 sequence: CSAASPVSGGVYEQYF. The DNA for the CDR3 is TGCAGTGCAGCCTCCCCTGTAAGCGGGGGAGTCTACGAGCAGTACTTC.

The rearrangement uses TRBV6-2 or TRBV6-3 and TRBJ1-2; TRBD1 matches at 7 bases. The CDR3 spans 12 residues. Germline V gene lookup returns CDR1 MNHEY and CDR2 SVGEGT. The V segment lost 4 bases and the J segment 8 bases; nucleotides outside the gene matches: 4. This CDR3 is CASSFDREGYTF. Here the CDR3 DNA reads TGTGCCAGCAGTTTCGACAGGGAAGGCTACACCTTC.

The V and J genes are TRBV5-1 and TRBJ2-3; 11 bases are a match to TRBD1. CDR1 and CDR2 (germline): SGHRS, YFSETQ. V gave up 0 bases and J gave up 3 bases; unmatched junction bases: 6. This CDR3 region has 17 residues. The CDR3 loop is CASSLAGTGGETDTQYF. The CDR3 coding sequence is TGCGCCAGCAGCTTGGCCGGGACAGGGGGGGAAACAGATACGCAGTATTTT.

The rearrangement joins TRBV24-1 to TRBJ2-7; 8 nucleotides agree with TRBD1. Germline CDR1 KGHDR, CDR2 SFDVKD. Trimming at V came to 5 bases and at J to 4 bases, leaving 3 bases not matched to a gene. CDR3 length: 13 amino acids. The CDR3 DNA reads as TGTGCCACCAGTGGGACAGGGTCATACGAGCAGTACTTC. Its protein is CATSGTGSYEQYF.

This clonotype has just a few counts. CDR3 sequence: CASSQSGGVFNEQFF. CDR3 nucleotide sequence: TGTGCCAGCAGTCAAAGCGGGGGGGTATTCAATGAGCAGTTCTTC. The chain is built from TRBV12-3 or TRBV12-4 and TRBJ2-1; 10 nucleotides line up with TRBD2. This CDR3 spans 15 amino acids. Germline trimming cut 5 bases from V and 6 bases from J; bases unmatched to any gene: 7.

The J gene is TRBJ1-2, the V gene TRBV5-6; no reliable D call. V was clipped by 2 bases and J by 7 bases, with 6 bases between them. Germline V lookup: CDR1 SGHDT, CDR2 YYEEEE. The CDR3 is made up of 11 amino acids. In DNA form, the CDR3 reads TGTGCCAGCAGCTTCGCCCGTGGCTACACCTTC. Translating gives CASSFARGYTF.

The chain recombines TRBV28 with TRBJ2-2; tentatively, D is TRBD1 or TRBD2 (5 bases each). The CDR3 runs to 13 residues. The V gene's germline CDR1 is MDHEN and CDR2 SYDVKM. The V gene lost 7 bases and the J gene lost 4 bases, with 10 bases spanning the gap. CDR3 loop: CASTLGGTGELFF. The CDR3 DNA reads TGTGCCAGCACCCTTGGGGGCACCGGGGAGCTGTTTTTT.

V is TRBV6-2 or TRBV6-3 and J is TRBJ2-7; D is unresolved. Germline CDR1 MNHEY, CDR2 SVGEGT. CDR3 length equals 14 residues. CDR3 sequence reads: CASRYSSASYEQYV. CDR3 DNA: TGTGCCAGCAGATACTCGTCAGCCTCCTACGAGCAGTACGTC.

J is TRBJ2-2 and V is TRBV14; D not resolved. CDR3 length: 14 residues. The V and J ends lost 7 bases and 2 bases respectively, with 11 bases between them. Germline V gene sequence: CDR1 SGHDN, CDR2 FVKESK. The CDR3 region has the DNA TGTGCCAGCACCGAGACAAGAAACACCGGGGAGCTGTTTTTT. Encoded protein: CASTETRNTGELFF.

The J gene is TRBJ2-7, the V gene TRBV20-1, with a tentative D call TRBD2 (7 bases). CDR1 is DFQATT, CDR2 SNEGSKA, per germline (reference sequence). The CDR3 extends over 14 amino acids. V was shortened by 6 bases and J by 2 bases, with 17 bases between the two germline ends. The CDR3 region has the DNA TGCAGTGCCCGGCGGGGGCCGGGAGCCTACGAGCAGTACTTC. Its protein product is CSARRGPGAYEQYF.

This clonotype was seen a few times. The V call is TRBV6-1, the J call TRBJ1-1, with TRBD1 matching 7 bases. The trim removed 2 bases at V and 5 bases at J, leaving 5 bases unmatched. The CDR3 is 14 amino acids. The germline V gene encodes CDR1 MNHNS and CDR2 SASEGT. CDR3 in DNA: TGTGCCAGCAGTGAACCACAGGGGCGGACTGAAGCTTTCTTT. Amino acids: CASSEPQGRTEAFF.

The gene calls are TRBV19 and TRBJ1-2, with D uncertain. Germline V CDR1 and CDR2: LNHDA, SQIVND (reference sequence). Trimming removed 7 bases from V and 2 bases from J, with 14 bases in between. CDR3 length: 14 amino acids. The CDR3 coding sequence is TGTGCCAGTAACCCAGGTGAGAGGAACTATGGCTACACCTTC. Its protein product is CASNPGERNYGYTF. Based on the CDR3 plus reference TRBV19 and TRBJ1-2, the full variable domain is DGGITQSPKYLFRKEGQNVTLSCEQNLNHDAMYWYRQDPGQGLRLIYYSQIVNDFQKGDIAEGYSVSREKKESFPLTVTSAQKNPTAFYLCASNPGERNYGYTFGSGTRLTVV.

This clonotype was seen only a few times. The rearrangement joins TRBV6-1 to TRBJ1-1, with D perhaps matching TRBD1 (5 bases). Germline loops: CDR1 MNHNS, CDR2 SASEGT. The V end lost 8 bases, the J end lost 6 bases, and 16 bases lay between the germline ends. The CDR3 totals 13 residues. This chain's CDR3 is CASAEQGRAEAFF. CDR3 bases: TGTGCCAGCGCCGAGCAGGGCCGAGCTGAAGCTTTCTTT.